This entry describes one T cell receptor (beta chain). Its antigen is not identified. The sample is drawn from a study of identical twins. There are 16 residues in the CDR3. Germline CDR1 and CDR2: ENHRY and SYGVKD. V lost 2 bases, J lost 2 bases, and 16 bases lay in between. The donors were all healthy and Caucasian. The study's findings and limits: Some out-of-frame alpha sequences were shared by twins, and these showed excess low generation probability.

With template switching, a universal primer site was added, and the cDNA carried unique molecular identifiers. Using its own MiXCR run on the 5' RACE reads, TCRdb lists one record per CDR3 protein. The table has hundreds of thousands of distinct CDR3 sequences, roughly 8.6% seen once. This same sample was also taken into another study, of yellow fever vaccine responses in identical twins. From that report: Twins' vaccine T cell responses were reported to seem partly convergent and partly personalized.

The sample was CD8+ T cells sorted from blood. The chain combines TRBV10-3 with TRBJ2-7; D is unclear. This clonotype was sampled from a woman aged 18-29 years in good health. CDR3 sequence (DNA): TGTGCCATCAGTGAGAGTTTGGCAGCCCAACCCTACGAGCAGTACTTC. Protein: CAISESLAAQPYEQYF.